A selection of T cell receptor beta chains follows, all from one sample in a study of blood T cells in healthy people across ages. TCRdb fed the 5' RACE reads into MiXCR, producing one record per CDR3 protein. The sample lists some 900,000 distinct CDR3 sequences, about 44% occurring once. Sequencing input: blood. The receptors here all came from a man younger than 45 in good health. Each CDR3 is given with its conserved first and last residue. D genes are given only for firm matches. Clone size, where shown, is once, few, many, or a class for clones that have expanded.

>TRBV2|NA|TRBJ2-1|TRBD1
CATLQVGQGLNEQFF
TGTGCCACACTCCAAGTAGGACAGGGTTTGAATGAGCAGTTCTTC
>TRBV15|few|TRBJ2-7|NA
CATSRDSETDAYEQYF
TGTGCCACCAGCAGAGATTCAGAGACAGACGCCTACGAGCAGTACTTC
>TRBV7-2|NA|TRBJ2-3|TRBD1
CASGKISTGADTQYF
TGTGCCAGCGGCAAGATTTCGACAGGGGCGGATACGCAGTATTTT
>TRBV6-1|NA|TRBJ2-1|NA
CASSVNGVYEQFF
TGTGCCAGCAGTGTAAACGGGGTCTATGAGCAGTTCTTC
>TRBV5-1|NA|TRBJ2-3|TRBD1
CASSTGPGGTTDTQYF
TGCGCCAGCAGCACTGGCCCAGGGGGCACGACAGATACGCAGTATTTT
>TRBV20-1|few|TRBJ2-7|NA
CSAQQGSYEQYF
TGCAGTGCCCAACAAGGTTCCTACGAGCAGTACTTC
>TRBV6-1|NA|TRBJ1-5|TRBD1
CASSDHRGHSSNQPQHF
TGTGCCAGCAGTGACCACAGGGGACACTCTAGCAATCAGCCCCAGCATTTT
>TRBV28|NA|TRBJ2-3|NA
CASSTRPDTQYF
TGTGCCAGCAGCACACGTCCAGATACGCAGTATTTT
>TRBV9|NA|TRBJ1-4|TRBD1
CASSVGQHRREKLFF
TGTGCCAGCAGCGTGGGACAGCATAGAAGGGAAAAACTGTTTTTT
>TRBV6-2/TRBV6-3|few|TRBJ2-2|NA
CASNKGDMTGELFF
TGTGCCAGCAATAAAGGGGATATGACCGGGGAGCTGTTTTTT
>TRBV10-3|NA|TRBJ1-1|TRBD1
CATMTGTTEAFF
TGTGCCACTATGACAGGGACCACTGAAGCTTTCTTT
>TRBV5-1|NA|TRBJ2-7|NA
CASRYPSREQYF
TGCGCCAGCAGATACCCCTCACGGGAGCAGTACTTC
>TRBV6-1|NA|TRBJ2-3|TRBD1
CASSLTGGATTRDTQYF
TGTGCCAGCAGTCTTACAGGGGGTGCCACCACACGAGATACGCAGTATTTT
>TRBV10-3|few|TRBJ2-1|NA
CAISESGGNNEQFF
TGTGCCATCAGTGAGTCGGGCGGCAACAATGAGCAGTTCTTC
>TRBV20-1|NA|TRBJ2-1|TRBD1
CRPGQGGERFF
TGCAGACCTGGACAGGGGGGTGAACGGTTCTTC
>TRBV5-4|NA|TRBJ2-3|TRBD2
CASSPGTSGTSTDTQYF
TGTGCCAGCAGCCCTGGGACTAGCGGCACTAGCACAGATACGCAGTATTTT
>TRBV4-2|NA|TRBJ2-7|NA
CASSRFSDVSEQYF
TGTGCCAGCAGCCGATTTAGCGATGTGAGCGAGCAGTACTTC
>TRBV27|few|TRBJ2-7|NA
CASSSGSNRRNEQYF
TGTGCCAGCAGTTCAGGTTCGAACCGAAGGAACGAGCAGTACTTC
>TRBV20-1|few|TRBJ1-5|TRBD1
CSARSLTGEGQPQHF
TGCAGTGCTAGATCTCTTACAGGGGAGGGTCAGCCCCAGCATTTT
>TRBV7-9|NA|TRBJ1-2|NA
CASSNRSYGGYTF
TGTGCCAGCAGCAACCGATCTTATGGTGGCTACACCTTC
>TRBV7-8|few|TRBJ1-5|NA
CASSSDPLGNQPQHF
TGTGCCAGCAGCTCAGACCCCCTGGGCAATCAGCCCCAGCATTTT
>TRBV10-3|NA|TRBJ2-7|NA
CAISGTSSYEQYF
TGTGCCATCAGCGGGACGTCCTCCTACGAGCAGTACTTC
>TRBV6-5|NA|TRBJ1-5|NA
CASRPGTPNQPQHF
TGTGCCAGCAGACCCGGGACTCCCAATCAGCCCCAGCATTTT
>TRBV5-5|NA|TRBJ2-5|TRBD2
CASSLRLAREQYF
TGTGCCAGCAGCTTGCGACTAGCCAGGGAGCAGTACTTC
>TRBV6-2/TRBV6-3|NA|TRBJ2-7|NA
CASSYGDLSHEQYF
TGTGCCAGCAGTTACGGGGATCTCTCCCACGAGCAGTACTTC
>TRBV7-8|few|TRBJ1-4|TRBD1
CASSPDRGINEKLFF
TGTGCCAGCAGCCCCGACAGGGGAATTAATGAAAAGCTGTTTTTT
>TRBV11-3|NA|TRBJ2-3|NA
CASSTQWTDTQYF
TGTGCCAGCAGCACCCAGTGGACAGATACGCAGTATTTT
>TRBV5-1|NA|TRBJ1-6|NA
CASSLEGHGNSPLHF
TGCGCCAGCAGCTTGGAGGGCCACGGGAATTCACCCCTCCACTTT
>TRBV12-3/TRBV12-4|few|TRBJ2-7|TRBD1
CASRARDRVGQYF
TGTGCCAGCAGGGCCCGGGACAGGGTGGGGCAGTACTTC
>TRBV11-2|NA|TRBJ2-1|TRBD1
CASCRGWETYNEQFF
TGTGCCAGCTGCAGGGGGTGGGAGACCTACAATGAGCAGTTCTTC
>TRBV6-5|NA|TRBJ1-6|TRBD1
CASSYSGQGANNSPLHF
TGTGCCAGCAGTTACTCGGGGCAGGGGGCGAACAATTCACCCCTCCACTTT
>TRBV12-3/TRBV12-4|NA|TRBJ1-1|TRBD1
CASRPGQGVRTEAFF
TGTGCCAGCAGACCGGGACAGGGGGTCCGTACTGAAGCTTTCTTT
>TRBV11-2|few|TRBJ1-2|NA
CASSLTTGIYGYTF
TGTGCCAGCAGCTTAACCACAGGGATCTATGGCTACACCTTC
>TRBV11-2|few|TRBJ2-1|NA
CASSFPGGGNEQFF
TGTGCCAGCAGCTTCCCCGGGGGCGGCAATGAGCAGTTCTTC
>TRBV29-1|NA|TRBJ2-1|NA
CSVAQGPQNEQFF
TGCAGCGTTGCCCAGGGGCCCCAAAATGAGCAGTTCTTC
>TRBV27|NA|TRBJ1-6|NA
CASSRTRLNSPLHF
TGTGCCAGCAGCCGGACCCGGTTGAATTCACCCCTCCACTTT
>TRBV7-9|many|TRBJ2-7|NA
CASSLDQSYEQYF
TGTGCCAGCAGCTTAGATCAGTCCTACGAGCAGTACTTC
>TRBV6-5|NA|TRBJ2-4|NA
CASSDSLFGGSAKNIQYF
TGTGCCAGCAGTGACTCTCTTTTCGGAGGTTCGGCCAAAAACATTCAGTACTTC
>TRBV5-1|NA|TRBJ2-1|NA
CASSLLFQTPGNEQFF
TGCGCCAGCAGCTTGTTATTTCAGACCCCGGGCAATGAGCAGTTCTTC